This entry describes one T cell receptor (beta chain). The specificity of this receptor is unknown. No per-base quality is available; no much larger clone lies one base away. This sample was included in a study of cytomegalovirus exposure and HLA in healthy donors (TCRdb year 2017). Notes on the research overall: A later analysis indicated that the 120 validation repertoires were generated on the platform also employed for the approximately 700 repertoires of the first cohort. The study aimed to test whether signatures of past pathogen exposure could be identified by cataloging public T cell receptors. Besides the first cohort of roughly 660 subjects, a separate validation cohort made up of over a hundred different subjects was used. The study combined high-throughput TCR immunosequencing, statistical association of individual TCRs with disease status, and machine learning to predict cytomegalovirus infection status. Study-wide findings and limitations: Subsequent analysis determined that TCRs grouped into clusters in the first cohort also showed a tendency toward co-occurrence across the 130 or so validation repertoires, and 85% to 95% of cluster scores exceeded 0. Most TCR sequences were observed very rarely across donors, whereas some public TCRs were present in many individuals. A later analysis lacked HLA typing for the validation cohort, so it scored co-occurrence in that cohort across all 120 repertoires. According to the authors, the approach could potentially be generalized to other disease states and immunological phenotypes. In vitro tests confirmed that a few of the cytomegalovirus-associated TCR beta chains recognize cytomegalovirus antigens. The classifier was reported to diagnose cytomegalovirus status with high specificity and sensitivity in both the original cohort and the validation cohort. In the study, approximately 150 TCR beta chains were listed as associated with cytomegalovirus.

The donors belonged to the validation cohort of 90 to 150 subjects, which was separate from the roughly 700-subject first cohort. Receptor libraries were prepared by the immunoSEQ multiplex PCR assay. Processing in the source paper ran as follows. A statistical classification framework was built to diagnose cytomegalovirus status from the catalog of TCR beta chain sequences. Imported from immuneACCESS, the table was reduced by TCRdb to in-frame sequences with V and J called. These copies leave out some clones; in studies compared against another copy, an unresolved V gene accounts for under half, and the cause of the remainder is not known. V and J calls and clone size come straight from that table; D and trimming were deduced from the DNA. This sample has 45,000 to 65,000 clones in its table, and roughly 93% of those were observed once. The ten largest clonotypes hold 1.5% to 2% of the sample.

From cysteine to phenylalanine, the CDR3 is 15 amino acids long. Solely the CDR3 DNA is kept, with 45 bases framed from the first base. Relative to germline, V is 2 bases shorter and J is 7 bases shorter, with 13 bases between their ends. CDR1 and CDR2 are drawn from the germline V gene: SGHDT, YYEEEE. Sequenced material: PBMCs. The chain is assembled from TRBV5-6 and TRBJ1-6, with TRBD1 tentatively as D gene (5 bases match). This TCR was sampled from a woman between 18 and 29 years old in good health and CMV-seropositive. Here the CDR3 is given as CASSFGGGGNSPLHF. The DNA is as follows: TGTGCCAGCAGCTTTGGGGGGGGTGGCAATTCACCCCTCCACTTT.